This T cell receptor (beta chain) appears in the sequencing data of a study of shared clonotypes between healthy human individuals. Study at large: Each donor had three CD4 naive, three CD4 memory, two CD8 naive and one CD8 memory plate. Notes on the study in general: Read depth was anticipated to influence clonotype sharing among donors. What naive subsets generally showed was a larger estimated richness than memory subsets showed. Against clonotypes common to all four donors, non-shared ones had lower generation probabilities.

Sequenced by immunoSEQ multiplex PCR; TCRdb stores in-frame clones only, minus some. Found here are about 650,000 clones, 95% of them singletons; the top ten hold roughly 0.1%. About this clone: Its specificity is not known.

Naive CD8 cells comprised CD45RO-negative, CCR7-positively selected cells, excluding terminally differentiated effector memory CD45RA+ cells. The sequence was collected from a woman aged 25 to 39 in good health. Sequencing was carried out using naive CD8+ T cells sorted from blood.

The CDR3 DNA is TGTGCCAGTACCAGTGGGAACGCAGATACGCAGTATTTT. It translates to CASTSGNADTQYF. This chain links TRBV19 with TRBJ2-3; unclear D gene. Germline values: CDR1 LNHDA, CDR2 SQIVND (reference sequence). The length of the CDR3 is 13 residues. The V gene lost 7 bases and the J gene lost 4 bases, with 12 bases spanning the gap.